This TCR beta chain was found in a study of shared clonotypes between healthy human individuals. V lost 9 bases, J lost 5 bases, and 11 bases lay in between. CDR1 and CDR2 from the germline V gene are KGHSH and LQKENI. CDR3 length: 12 amino acids. The repertoire was sequenced with immunoSEQ multiplex PCR; TCRdb's copy has only in-frame clones and lacks some. The repertoire holds 2,500,000 or so clones, 90% to 95% seen once, with approximately 0.35% in the top ten. As for this clone: The antigen remains undetermined.

Whole-study findings and limits: The four-donor shared clonotypes exceeded non-shared clonotypes in generation probability, with non-shared ones scoring lower. The study found 4.5% to 6% of naive CD4 clonotypes shared across a few donors.

This TCR derives from a man between 18 and 35 years old in good health. Some clones in this sample may be carry-over from other donors' samples. The chain combines TRBV18 with TRBJ2-1; D is possibly TRBD1 or TRBD2 (5 bases each). Input material: naive CD4+ T cells from PBMCs. Documented subset: CD45RA+ positively selected. Here the CDR3 reads CASRDVHNEQFF. Here the CDR3 DNA reads TGTGCCAGTCGGGACGTACACAATGAGCAGTTCTTC.